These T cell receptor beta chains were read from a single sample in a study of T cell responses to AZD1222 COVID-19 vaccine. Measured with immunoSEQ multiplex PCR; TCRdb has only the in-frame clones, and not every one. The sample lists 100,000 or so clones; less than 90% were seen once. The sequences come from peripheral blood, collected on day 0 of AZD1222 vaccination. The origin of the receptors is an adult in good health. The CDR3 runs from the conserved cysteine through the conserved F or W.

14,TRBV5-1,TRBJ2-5,CASNRGTLQETQYF
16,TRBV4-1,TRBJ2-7,CASSQMGGESSYEQYF
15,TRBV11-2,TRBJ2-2,CASSSTGVDTGELFF
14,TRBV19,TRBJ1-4,CARAPRPANEKLFF
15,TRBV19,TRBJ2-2,CASREGRKNTGELFF
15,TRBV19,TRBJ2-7,CASRGLSGDFYEQYF
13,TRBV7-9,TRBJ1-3,CASSPRSGNTIYF
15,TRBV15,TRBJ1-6,CATSRAGTANSPLHF
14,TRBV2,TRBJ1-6,CASSSGTGISPLHF
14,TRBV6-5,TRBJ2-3,CASKRDRSTDTQYF
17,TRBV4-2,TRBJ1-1,CASSQDGPTKGNTEAFF
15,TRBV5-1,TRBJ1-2,CASSLEWGVNYGYTF
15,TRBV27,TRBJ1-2,CASSLDYGQSGGYTF
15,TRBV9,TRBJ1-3,CASSETGSSGNTIYF
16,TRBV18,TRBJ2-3,CASSPPTASSTDTQYF
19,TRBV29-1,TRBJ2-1,CSDQNGGTSGTSSYNEQFF
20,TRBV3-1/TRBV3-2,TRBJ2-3,CASSQVRPGQRGVSTDTQYF
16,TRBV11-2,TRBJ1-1,CASSLTGRQVPTEAFF
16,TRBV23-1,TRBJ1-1,CASSQFPPGQTNEAFF
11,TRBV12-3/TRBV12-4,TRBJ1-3,CASTLGNTIYF
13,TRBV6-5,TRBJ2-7,CASTTGGVYEQYF
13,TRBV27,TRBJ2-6,CASSLFGANVLTF
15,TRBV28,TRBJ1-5,CASSSDRGMGQPQHF
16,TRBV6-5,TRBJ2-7,CASSYPGGQGTHEQYF
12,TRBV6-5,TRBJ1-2,CASTDPNYGYTF
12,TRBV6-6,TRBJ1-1,CASSTADRRAFF
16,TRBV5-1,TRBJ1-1,CASSLGIGQLNTEAFF